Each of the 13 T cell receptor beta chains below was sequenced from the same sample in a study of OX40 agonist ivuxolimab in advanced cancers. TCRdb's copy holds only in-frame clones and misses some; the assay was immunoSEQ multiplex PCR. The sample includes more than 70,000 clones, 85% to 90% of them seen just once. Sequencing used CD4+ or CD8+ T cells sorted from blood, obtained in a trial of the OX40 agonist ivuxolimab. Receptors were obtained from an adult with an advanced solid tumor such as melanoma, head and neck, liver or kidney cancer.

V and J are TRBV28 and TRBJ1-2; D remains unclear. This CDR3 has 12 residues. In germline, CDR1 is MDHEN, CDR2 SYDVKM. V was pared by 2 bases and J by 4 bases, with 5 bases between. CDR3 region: CASSLQVYGYTF. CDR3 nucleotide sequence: TGTGCCAGCAGTTTACAGGTCTATGGCTACACCTTC.

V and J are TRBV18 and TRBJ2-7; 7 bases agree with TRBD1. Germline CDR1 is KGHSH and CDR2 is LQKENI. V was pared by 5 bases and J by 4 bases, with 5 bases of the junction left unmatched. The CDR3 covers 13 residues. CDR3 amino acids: CASSMDRRYEQYF. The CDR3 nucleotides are TGTGCCAGCTCAATGGACAGGAGATACGAGCAGTACTTC. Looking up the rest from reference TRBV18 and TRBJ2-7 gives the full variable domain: NAGVMQNPRHLVRRRGQEARLRCSPMKGHSHVYWYRQLPEEGLKFMVYLQKENIIDESGMPKERFSAEFPKEGPSILRIQQVVRGDSAAYFCASSMDRRYEQYFGPGTRLTVT.

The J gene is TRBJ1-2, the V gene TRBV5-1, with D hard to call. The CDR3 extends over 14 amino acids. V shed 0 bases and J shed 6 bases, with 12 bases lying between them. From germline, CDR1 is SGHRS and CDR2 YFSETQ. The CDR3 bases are TGCGCCAGCAGCTTGGGACCGGGATGGGATGGCTACACCTTC. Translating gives CASSLGPGWDGYTF.

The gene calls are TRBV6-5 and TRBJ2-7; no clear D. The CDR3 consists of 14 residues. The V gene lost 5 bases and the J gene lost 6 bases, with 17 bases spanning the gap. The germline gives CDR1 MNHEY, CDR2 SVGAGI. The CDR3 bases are TGTGCCAGCAGTCAACCGGCCGTAAGCTTCGAGCAGTACTTC. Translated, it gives CASSQPAVSFEQYF.

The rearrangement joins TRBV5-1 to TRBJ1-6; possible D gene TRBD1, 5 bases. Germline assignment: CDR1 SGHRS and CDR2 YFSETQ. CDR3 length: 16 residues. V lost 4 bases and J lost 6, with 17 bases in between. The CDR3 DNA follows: TGCGCCAGCAGCCCCCTCGGTGACAGACTTAATTCACCCCTCCACTTT. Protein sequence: CASSPLGDRLNSPLHF.

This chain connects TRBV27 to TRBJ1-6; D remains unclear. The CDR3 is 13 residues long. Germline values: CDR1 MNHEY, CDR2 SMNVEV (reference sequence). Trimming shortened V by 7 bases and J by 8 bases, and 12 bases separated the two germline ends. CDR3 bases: TGTGCCAGCAAATTCTTGGGCGATTCACCCCTCCACTTT. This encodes CASKFLGDSPLHF.

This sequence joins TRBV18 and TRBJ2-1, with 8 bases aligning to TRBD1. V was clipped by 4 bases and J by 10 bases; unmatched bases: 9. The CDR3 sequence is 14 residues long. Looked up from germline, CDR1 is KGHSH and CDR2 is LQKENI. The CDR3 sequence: CASSLPQGAGEQFF. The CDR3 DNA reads TGTGCCAGCTCACTCCCGCAGGGGGCAGGGGAGCAGTTCTTC.

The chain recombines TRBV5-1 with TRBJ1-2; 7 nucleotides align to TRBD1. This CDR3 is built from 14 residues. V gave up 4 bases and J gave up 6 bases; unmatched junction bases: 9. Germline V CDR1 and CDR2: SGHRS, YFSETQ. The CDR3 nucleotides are TGCGCCAGCAGCCTTCCGGGACAGCCAAATGGCTACACCTTC. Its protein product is CASSLPGQPNGYTF.

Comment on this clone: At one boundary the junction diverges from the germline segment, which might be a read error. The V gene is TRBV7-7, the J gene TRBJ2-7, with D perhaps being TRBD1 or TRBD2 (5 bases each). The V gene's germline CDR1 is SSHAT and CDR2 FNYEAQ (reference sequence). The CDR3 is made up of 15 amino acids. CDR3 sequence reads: CASSPSGPQLHEQYF. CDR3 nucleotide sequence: TGTGCTAGCAGCCCCTCGGGACCGCAGTTGCACGAGCAGTACTTC.

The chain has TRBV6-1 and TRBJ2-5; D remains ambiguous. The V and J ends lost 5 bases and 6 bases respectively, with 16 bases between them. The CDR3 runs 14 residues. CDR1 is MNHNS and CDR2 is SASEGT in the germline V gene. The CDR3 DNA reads TGTGCCAGCAGTTCCAGTTTAGCTGCAAAGACCCAGTACTTC. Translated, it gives CASSSSLAAKTQYF.

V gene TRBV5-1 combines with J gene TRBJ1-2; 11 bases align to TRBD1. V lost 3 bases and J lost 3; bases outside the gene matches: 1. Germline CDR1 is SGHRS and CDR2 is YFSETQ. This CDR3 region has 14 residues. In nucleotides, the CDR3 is TGCGCCAGCAGCTGGACAGGGGGCGACTATGGCTACACCTTC. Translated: CASSWTGGDYGYTF.

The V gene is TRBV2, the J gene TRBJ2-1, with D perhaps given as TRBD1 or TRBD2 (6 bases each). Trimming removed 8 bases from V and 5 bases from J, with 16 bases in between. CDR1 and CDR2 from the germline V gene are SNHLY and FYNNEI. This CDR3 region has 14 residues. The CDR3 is CASLRGRGNNEQFF. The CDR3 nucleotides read TGTGCCAGCCTACGGGGGCGTGGTAACAATGAGCAGTTCTTC.

CDR3 DNA: TGTGCCAGCAGCGTAGCGTCAGGGTCTGACAATGAGCAGTTCTTC. Its translation: CASSVASGSDNEQFF. V usage is TRBV9 and J usage is TRBJ2-1; a possible D gene is TRBD1 (5 bases). Trimming took off 0 bases at V and 5 bases at J, with 12 bases between the two ends. The CDR3 is 15 residues long. Germline assignment: CDR1 SGDLS and CDR2 YYNGEE.